This T cell receptor (beta chain) comes out of a study of shared clonotypes between healthy human individuals (dated by TCRdb to 2019 to 2021). For the wider study: The cohort included three men and a couple of women between 18 and 49 years of age. Different laboratories and diverse techniques were used to prepare libraries and sequence TCR repertoires, to increase sequencing depth and limit assay-specific biases. Leukapheresis yielded between about 0.9 and 9.5 billion PBMCs per donor. For each donor, CD4 naive and CD4 memory were each given three plates, CD8 naive was given two plates, and CD8 memory was given one plate. To estimate repertoire size and how much clonotypes are shared between individuals, the study performed deep sequencing of blood TCR repertoires from five healthy adults.

For the CD8 naive samples, CD45RO-negative cells were positively selected for CCR7, yielding a CD45RA+CCR7+ population from which TemRA cells were excluded. Donors were healthy HIV-negative adults with no recently reported acute infections or vaccinations. Every donor was a Caucasian adult living in Nashville, Tennessee, USA. Blood was obtained by leukapheresis, after which PBMCs were separated by Ficoll-Histopaque density gradient centrifugation and cryopreserved in liquid nitrogen vapor phase. Purity and quantity of every magnetically sorted T cell population were checked by analytical flow cytometry. From each sorted fraction, genomic DNA was isolated and quantified by UV absorbance on a Nanodrop 2000c. Counted from cysteine to phenylalanine, this CDR3 has 17 amino acids. Only the CDR3 DNA is retained, 51 bases long and in frame from the first base. Sequences LNHDA (CDR1) and SQIVND (CDR2) are obtained from the germline V gene (reference sequence). The germline V end is reduced by 3 bases and the J end by 5 bases; junction bases left unmatched: 12.

Using the deep immunoSEQ assay, multiplex PCR amplified TCR CDR3 regions from genomic DNA. Extracted genomic DNA from each cell subset was spread evenly across all wells of several immunoSEQ 96-well plates, with each plate serving as a replicate. For sorted subsets, each replicate PCR was loaded with around 220 ng genomic DNA, equivalent to approximately 33,000 T cell genomes. Purified libraries were quantified with a Qubit 3.0 fluorometer, sized on a Bioanalyzer 2100, and re-quantified with the KAPA Library Quantification kit. Each immunoSEQ 96-well plate was sequenced on its own single-read 150-cycle Illumina NextSeq 550 flow cell. Regarding the original processing steps: Because the immunoSEQ output included only junctional sequences and no quality scores, the filtering could not be the same as the filtering used for full-length reads. To assign V/J genes and CDR3, sequences were annotated against IMGT germline references using PyIR, a Python wrapper for IgBLAST v1.9. Any read was removed if the V/J assignment was weak (E-value above 1e-6), the CDR3 was missing, or the read contained stop codons, out-of-frame junctions, or ambiguous translated residues. A V3J clonotype was defined by an identical inferred V gene, J gene, and CDR3 amino acid sequence. Percentage overlap between repertoires was computed as shared unique clonotypes divided by the size of the smaller repertoire. Three approaches were used to assess repertoire richness: RTK rarefaction, the Chao1 estimator, and Recon v2.1 estimates of unobserved clonotypes. Generation probabilities for all TCRbeta clonotypes obtained by the gDNA method from a few donors were computed using OLGA. The table comes from immuneACCESS by way of TCRdb, which keeps in-frame sequences with V and J called. Part of the clones is missing from these tables; in studies checked, under half for an unresolved V gene and the rest for unknown reasons. The V and J calls and clone size were taken over from that table, and D and trimming were inferred from the DNA. This sample lists about 550,000 clones; roughly 95% were detected once. The ten largest clonotypes hold roughly 0.1% of the sample.

Concerning this clone: Its antigen is still unknown. There are no base qualities to consult, and no much larger clone falls within one base.

Study-wide conclusions, independent of this receptor: Rarefaction of sorted-subset datasets indicated incomplete sequencing despite the large sequencing depth. Estimated clonotype richness was generally larger for naive than for memory subsets. Roughly 5% of naive CD4, 3% to 4% of naive CD8, around 2.3% of memory CD4, and approximately 0.4% of memory CD8 clonotypes were shared across four donors. Sampling was restricted to blood, and TCR repertoires in tissue are likely to differ from TCR repertoires in blood. The genetic and exposure-history diversity represented was limited by the small number of donors. Based on pairwise subsampling, the degree of clonotype sharing among donors was expected to be affected by sequencing depth. Compared with non-shared clonotypes, the clonotypes found in all four sorted-subset donors had higher generation probabilities.

The V and J genes are TRBV19 and TRBJ1-2, with 10 middle bases fitting TRBD1. The TCR was taken from a woman in her 30s in good health. Specimen: naive CD8+ T cells sorted from blood. The cell subset or site label, read with the paper, signifies: CD45RA+CCR7+. The CDR3 here reads CASSMGPKGQGMYGYTF. The DNA sequence reads TGTGCCAGTAGTATGGGACCCAAGGGACAGGGGATGTATGGCTACACCTTC.